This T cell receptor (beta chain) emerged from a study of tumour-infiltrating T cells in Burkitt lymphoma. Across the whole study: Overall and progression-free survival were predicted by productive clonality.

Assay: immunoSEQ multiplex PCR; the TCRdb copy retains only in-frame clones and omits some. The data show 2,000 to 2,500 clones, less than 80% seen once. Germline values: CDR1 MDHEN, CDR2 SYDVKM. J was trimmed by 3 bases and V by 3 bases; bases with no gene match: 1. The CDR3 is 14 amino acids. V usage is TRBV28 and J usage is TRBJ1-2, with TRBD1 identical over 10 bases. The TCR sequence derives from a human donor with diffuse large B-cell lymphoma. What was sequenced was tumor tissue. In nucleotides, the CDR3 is TGTGCCAGCAGTTTGGACAGGGGGTACTATGGCTACACCTTC. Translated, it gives CASSLDRGYYGYTF.